This T cell receptor (beta chain) was sequenced during a study of shared clonotypes between healthy human individuals. Study findings and constraints: Memory subsets had estimated richness that was generally smaller than that of naive subsets. Compared with clonotypes that all four donors shared, non-shared clonotypes had lower generation probabilities. Read depth was anticipated to influence clonotype sharing among donors.

Note on this clone: Its antigen remains unidentified.

Under the authors' procedure: Because ImmunoSEQ provided only junction sequences with no quality scores, the filtering differed. TCRdb keeps only in-frame clones here, not all; method: immunoSEQ multiplex PCR. Clone size and V and J calls were adopted from that table, with D and trimming inferred from the DNA. The table lists 2 million to 2.5 million clones, 90% to 95% of them singletons, with around 0.4% in the top ten. V was clipped by 5 bases and J by 4 bases, with 15 bases between them. The CDR3 is 16 residues long. Germline V gene sequence: CDR1 SEHNR, CDR2 FQNEAQ (reference sequence). This receptor was taken from a young man in good health. Some clones in this sample may be carry-over from other donors' samples. The V call is TRBV7-9, the J call TRBJ1-6; no reliable D call. The source material was naive CD4+ T cells from PBMCs. The sample's subset: CD45RA+ positively selected. Here the CDR3 reads CASSPGAGPYNSPLHF. CDR3 coding DNA: TGTGCCAGCAGCCCCGGCGCGGGCCCTTATAATTCACCCCTCCACTTT.